The next 26 T cell receptor beta chains were all read from a single sample in a study of cytomegalovirus exposure and HLA in healthy donors. PCR was performed using 60 Vbeta and 13 Jbeta primers. Libraries were prepared by immunoSEQ multiplex PCR; TCRdb keeps only in-frame clonotypes and omits some of them. The sample lists 150,000 to 200,000 clones; roughly 80% were seen once. The sample consisted of PBMCs. The receptors come from a male donor in good health and CMV-seropositive.

This chain joins TRBV5-4 and TRBJ1-4, with 8 positions matching TRBD1. Germline-derived CDR1 and CDR2 are SGHNT and YYREEE (reference sequence). V was pared by 5 bases and J by 8 bases, with 11 bases of the junction left unmatched. The CDR3 runs to 15 residues. The CDR3 region is CASSTPGQAGEKLFF. In DNA form, the CDR3 reads TGTGCCAGCAGTACCCCGGGACAGGCGGGGGAAAAACTGTTTTTT.

This clone was seen a few times. V and J are TRBV5-1 and TRBJ2-1; 8 bases are a match to TRBD2. Germline CDR1 SGHRS, CDR2 YFSETQ. Trimming cost V 2 bases and J 7 bases; bases outside gene matches: 5. The CDR3 is made up of 14 amino acids. The CDR3 spells CASSFLPSGNEQFF. The CDR3 coding sequence is TGCGCCAGCAGCTTCCTTCCTAGCGGGAATGAGCAGTTCTTC.

This clone was detected only once. Other nucleotide sequences from this sample produce the same CDR3. This sequence joins TRBV5-4 and TRBJ1-2, with 7 nucleotides matching TRBD1. V trimming: 4 bases; J trimming: 4 bases; junction bases outside the gene matches: 4. Germline CDR1 is SGHNT and CDR2 is YYREEE (reference sequence). This CDR3 has 13 residues. CDR3 in amino acids: CASSLGQIYGYTF. The CDR3 nucleotides read TGTGCCAGCAGCCTGGGACAGATCTATGGCTACACCTTC.

This clone appeared a single time. The rearrangement uses TRBV5-6 and TRBJ1-4, with 11 nucleotides matching TRBD1. Germline V gene sequence: CDR1 SGHDT, CDR2 YYEEEE. This CDR3 has 14 residues. V lost 4 bases to trimming and J lost 10 bases; unmatched junction nucleotides: 6. The CDR3 region has the DNA TGTGCCAGCAGCCCGGACAGGGGGCTCAGAAAACTGTTTTTT. Its translation: CASSPDRGLRKLFF.

V and J are TRBV7-9 and TRBJ1-4, with 7 positions matching TRBD1. V lost 11 bases, J lost 8 bases, and 11 bases stayed unmatched. CDR1 and CDR2 (germline): SEHNR, FQNEAQ (reference sequence). The length of the CDR3 is 13 residues. CDR3 amino acids: CAGQGGSVEKLFF. CDR3 coding DNA: TGTGCCGGCCAGGGGGGCTCGGTAGAAAAACTGTTTTTT. Combining the CDR3 with reference TRBV7-9 and TRBJ1-4 gives the whole variable domain DTGVSQNPRHKITKRGQNVTFRCDPISEHNRLYWYRQTLGQGPEFLTYFQNEAQLEKSRLLSDRFSAERPKGSFSTLEIQRTEQGDSAMYLCAGQGGSVEKLFFGSGTQLSVL.

The V and J genes are TRBV29-1 and TRBJ1-4, with D maybe TRBD1 (5 bases). The CDR3 extends over 13 amino acids. Trimming stripped 7 bases from V and 8 bases from J, with 17 bases between. In germline, CDR1 is SQVTM, CDR2 ANQGSEA. DNA for the CDR3: TGCAGCGGCCGTGGGGGGTTGGGAGAAAAACTGTTTTTT. Translated, it gives CSGRGGLGEKLFF.

The genes are TRBV6-5 and TRBJ1-1; possibly TRBD1 for D (5 bases). Germline V gene lookup returns CDR1 MNHEY and CDR2 SVGAGI. The length of the CDR3 is 16 residues. V lost 2 bases and J lost 4, with 17 bases in between. The CDR3 nucleotides read TGTGCCAGCAGTTACCTTCTGACGGGGGAAACCACTGAAGCTTTCTTT. This codes for CASSYLLTGETTEAFF.

The count of this clone is one. This chain connects TRBV27 to TRBJ1-1; 9 positions agree with TRBD1. J gave up 5 bases and V 2 bases, and 6 bases lay outside the gene matches. The CDR3 is 15 amino acids. CDR1 MNHEY and CDR2 SMNVEV come from the germline V gene (reference sequence). CDR3 region: CASSLRGTGSTEAFF. Written as DNA, the CDR3 is TGTGCCAGCAGTTTACGCGGGACAGGGTCTACTGAAGCTTTCTTT.

This clone was observed a few times. The chain employs TRBV10-1 and TRBJ2-4, with D perhaps matching TRBD2 (5 bases). This CDR3 contains 13 residues. Deletions cut 3 bases from V and 8 bases from J, with 11 bases between. CDR1 is WNHNN and CDR2 is SYGVQD in the germline V gene (reference sequence). CDR3 nucleotides: TGCGCCAGCAGTGAAAGACACGGGGACATTCAGTACTTC. Its protein product is CASSERHGDIQYF.

The V gene is TRBV9, the J gene TRBJ1-3, with D perhaps matching TRBD1 (6 bases). Trimming left V 0 bases short and J 2 bases short, with 9 bases between. This CDR3 region has 15 residues. Germline-derived CDR1 and CDR2 are SGDLS and YYNGEE. The CDR3 DNA reads TGTGCCAGCAGCGTAGGGACAGCGACTGGAAACACCATATATTTT. Amino acids: CASSVGTATGNTIYF. Looking up the rest from reference TRBV9 and TRBJ1-3 gives the full variable domain: DSGVTQTPKHLITATGQRVTLRCSPRSGDLSVYWYQQSLDQGLQFLIQYYNGEERAKGNILERFSAQQFPDLHSELNLSSLELGDSALYFCASSVGTATGNTIYFGEGSWLTVV.

V and J are TRBV10-2 and TRBJ1-5, with 8 bases that match TRBD1. Trimming at V came to 4 bases and at J to 1 base, leaving 6 bases not matched to a gene. Germline loops: CDR1 WSHSY, CDR2 SAAADI. This CDR3 spans 16 amino acids. The CDR3 bases are TGCGCCAGCAGTGTGACAGGGGAGAGGAGCAATCAGCCCCAGCATTTT. The encoded protein is CASSVTGERSNQPQHF.

The chain recombines TRBV30 with TRBJ1-2, with D possibly matching TRBD1 (6 bases). This CDR3 has 13 amino acids. CDR1 and CDR2 from the germline V gene are GTSNPN and SVGIG (reference sequence). V was clipped by 1 base and J by 1 base, with 7 bases between them. CDR3 bases: TGTGCCTGGAGTGGGACAGATAACTATGGCTACACCTTC. Its translation is CAWSGTDNYGYTF.

The J gene is TRBJ1-5, the V gene TRBV27; no firm D call. Trimming stripped 1 base from V and 0 bases from J, with 13 bases between. CDR3 size: 17 residues. Germline CDR1 reads MNHEY; CDR2 reads SMNVEV (reference sequence). CDR3 DNA: TGTGCCAGCAGTTTATTTGGCGGCTATGATAGCAATCAGCCCCAGCATTTT. Protein: CASSLFGGYDSNQPQHF.

V usage is TRBV27 and J usage is TRBJ2-7; 14 bases line up with TRBD2. The CDR3 has 15 amino acids. Germline V gives CDR1 MNHEY, CDR2 SMNVEV (reference sequence). J lost 4 bases, V lost 5 bases, and 4 bases had no gene match. CDR3 loop: CASSKRTSGGYEQYF. The CDR3 DNA sequence: TGTGCCAGCAGTAAGAGGACTAGCGGGGGGTACGAGCAGTACTTC.

The chain is built from TRBV7-9 and TRBJ1-2; D is undetermined. Germline-derived CDR1 and CDR2 are SEHNR and FQNEAQ (reference sequence). This CDR3 is built from 12 residues. Between the trimmed V and J ends, which lost 1 base and 4 bases, there was a span of 4 bases. CDR3 nucleotides: TGTGCCAGCAGCTTAGGAGGCTATGGCTACACCTTC. Translation gives CASSLGGYGYTF.

The chain recombines TRBV10-3 with TRBJ1-4; TRBD1 agrees at 8 bases. J lost 8 bases, V lost 8 bases, and 10 bases had no gene match. CDR3 length: 14 residues. Germline V gives CDR1 ENHRY, CDR2 SYGVKD. As DNA, the CDR3 is TGTGCCATCGGTCGGACAGGGTCAGAGGAAAAACTGTTTTTT. Translated, it gives CAIGRTGSEEKLFF.

V is TRBV28 and J is TRBJ1-1; TRBD1 is a possible D gene (6 bases). Germline loops: CDR1 MDHEN, CDR2 SYDVKM. The CDR3 runs 19 residues. V was clipped by 6 bases and J by 3 bases, with 29 bases between them. The CDR3 loop is CASRQGIGQSVVGHTEAFF. In DNA form, the CDR3 reads TGTGCCAGCAGACAGGGAATAGGCCAGAGTGTGGTAGGGCACACTGAAGCTTTCTTT. Full variable domain (outside the CDR3, taken from reference TRBV28 and TRBJ1-1): DVKVTQSSRYLVKRTGEKVFLECVQDMDHENMFWYRQDPGLGLRLIYFSYDVKMKEKGDIPEGYSVSREKKERFSLILESASTNQTSMYLCASRQGIGQSVVGHTEAFFGQGTRLTVV.

A single count supports this clone. This rearrangement joins TRBV7-2 to TRBJ1-4, with TRBD1 as a possible D gene (6 bases). Trimming pared 5 bases from V and 7 bases from J, leaving 23 bases between. Germline CDR1 is SGHTA and CDR2 is FQGNSA. This CDR3 is built from 17 residues. This CDR3 is CASSPGLGQGKSEKLFF. Here the CDR3 DNA reads TGTGCCAGCAGCCCTGGGCTGGGGCAGGGGAAGAGTGAAAAACTGTTTTTT. The full variable domain, in which reference TRBV7-2 and TRBJ1-4 provide the parts outside the CDR3, is GAGVSQSPSNKVTEKGKDVELRCDPISGHTALYWYRQSLGQGLEFLIYFQGNSAPDKSGLPSDRFSAERTGGSVSTLTIQRTQQEDSAVYLCASSPGLGQGKSEKLFFGSGTQLSVL.

V gene TRBV5-4 combines with J gene TRBJ1-4, with TRBD1 matching 7 bases. With V trimmed by 0 bases and J by 3 bases, 8 bases remained unmatched. The CDR3 consists of 17 residues. The germline CDR1 and CDR2 sequences are SGHNT and YYREEE (reference sequence). This CDR3 reads CASSLGGAGGANEKLFF. In DNA form, the CDR3 reads TGTGCCAGCAGCTTGGGGGGGGCAGGGGGAGCTAATGAAAAACTGTTTTTT. Based on the CDR3 plus reference TRBV5-4 and TRBJ1-4, the full variable domain is ETGVTQSPTHLIKTRGQQVTLRCSSQSGHNTVSWYQQALGQGPQFIFQYYREEENGRGNFPPRFSGLQFPNYSSELNVNALELDDSALYLCASSLGGAGGANEKLFFGSGTQLSVL.

The chain uses TRBV19 and TRBJ1-2; no reliable D call. V gave up 3 bases and J gave up 5 bases, with 10 bases separating them. Germline lookup yields CDR1 LNHDA and CDR2 SQIVND (reference sequence). The CDR3 runs to 13 residues. The CDR3 sequence: CASSIEGAYGYTF. The CDR3 nucleotides are TGTGCCAGTAGTATCGAGGGAGCATATGGCTACACCTTC. The variable domain in full, with the rest retrieved from reference TRBV19 and TRBJ1-2, is DGGITQSPKYLFRKEGQNVTLSCEQNLNHDAMYWYRQDPGQGLRLIYYSQIVNDFQKGDIAEGYSVSREKKESFPLTVTSAQKNPTAFYLCASSIEGAYGYTFGSGTRLTVV.

This clone was observed a single time. In nucleotides, the CDR3 is TGTGCCTGGAGTGTACCGCGGACAGGGGCTGGGGCCAACGTCCTGACTTTC. As protein: CAWSVPRTGAGANVLTF. This chain joins TRBV30 and TRBJ2-6; 9 bases map to TRBD1. The germline CDR1 and CDR2 sequences are GTSNPN and SVGIG (reference sequence). The junction had 5 bases not matched to a gene; V was cut back by 0 bases and J by 2 bases. The CDR3 loop spans 17 amino acids. Combining the CDR3 with reference TRBV30 and TRBJ2-6 gives the whole variable domain SQTIHQWPATLVQPVGSPLSLECTVEGTSNPNLYWYRQAAGRGLQLLFYSVGIGQISSEVPQNLSASRPQDRQFILSSKKLLLSDSGFYLCAWSVPRTGAGANVLTFGAGSRLTVL.

The genes are TRBV18 and TRBJ1-1; D gene uncertain. Germline values: CDR1 KGHSH, CDR2 LQKENI. The length of the CDR3 is 14 residues. The ends were cut back, 0 bases at V and 2 bases at J, with 7 bases in the middle. The CDR3 DNA is TGTGCCAGCTCACCACCCAGCGTTAACACTGAAGCTTTCTTT. Protein sequence: CASSPPSVNTEAFF.

This chain connects TRBV6-1 to TRBJ1-2, with 8 bases fitting TRBD1. The ends lost 5 bases at V and 8 bases at J; junction bases unmatched: 13. CDR1 MNHNS and CDR2 SASEGT come from the germline V gene. This CDR3 region has 15 residues. The CDR3 sequence: CASSLTGQGLGGYTF. CDR3 nucleotides: TGTGCCAGCAGTTTGACCGGACAGGGTTTAGGGGGCTACACCTTC.

The chain links TRBV7-8 to TRBJ1-6, with D unresolved. V gave up 1 base and J gave up 6 bases, with 10 bases separating them. The CDR3 runs to 15 residues. Germline CDR1 reads SGHVS; CDR2 reads FQNEAQ. The CDR3 loop is CASSLVIGSNSPLHF. CDR3 bases: TGTGCCAGCAGCTTAGTGATTGGCAGTAATTCACCCCTCCACTTT.

This CDR3 reads CASAQTIRTEAFF. CDR3 nucleotide sequence: TGTGCCAGTGCTCAGACAATACGCACTGAAGCTTTCTTT. V usage is TRBV19 and J usage is TRBJ1-1; unclear D gene. Germline V gene lookup returns CDR1 LNHDA and CDR2 SQIVND (reference sequence). With 8 bases removed from V and 4 bases from J, the gap between germline ends came to 14 bases. The CDR3 totals 13 residues.

V and J are TRBV27 and TRBJ2-3, with D perhaps matching TRBD2 (5 bases). Germline assignment: CDR1 MNHEY and CDR2 SMNVEV (reference sequence). The CDR3 is 13 amino acids. The V end was cut by 8 bases, the J end by 4 bases, with 13 bases between. CDR3 bases: TGTGCCAGCGGACGAGGGCAGGCAGATACGCAGTATTTT. Translating it yields CASGRGQADTQYF.